This TCR beta chain appears in the sequencing data of a study of CD8 T cells in Susac syndrome. V shed 5 bases, J shed 10 bases, and the junction held 16 bases outside the gene matches. CDR3 size: 15 residues. The germline V gene has CDR1 MDHEN and CDR2 SYDVKM. The table lists this clonotype with a count of one. With random hexamers, 0.5 to 1 ug RNA was reverse transcribed. The TCR beta CDR3 was amplified by immunoSEQ multiplex PCR across 54 Vbeta, 13 Jbeta. One entry per CDR3 protein, called by TCRdb with MiXCR from the immunoSEQ multiplex PCR reads. The table records 250,000 to 300,000 distinct CDR3 sequences, around 84% of them present only once.

This clonotype was obtained from a human donor with multiple sclerosis. Sequences were obtained from CD8+ T cells from PBMCs. The chain has TRBV28 and TRBJ2-5; 7 bases are shared with TRBD1. The CDR3 is CASSLDRDIDWGQYF. The CDR3, as DNA: TGTGCCAGCAGTCTCGACAGGGATATTGATTGGGGCCAGTACTTC.